This T cell receptor (beta chain) was obtained from a study of T-cell memory formation after mild COVID-19. Using its own MiXCR run on the 5' RACE reads, TCRdb lists one record per CDR3 protein. Here the sample spans under 300,000 distinct CDR3 sequences, roughly 18% being singletons. Germline V gene data show CDR1 as DFQATT and CDR2 as SNEGSKA (reference sequence). CDR3 length: 13 amino acids. The V segment lost 3 bases and the J segment 7 bases; nucleotides outside the gene matches: 5. The TCR was taken from a man in his late teens or twenties who had mild COVID-19 (a few samples of this study predate the infection). Cell type and time point are not known. Input material: PBMCs or a T cell subset sorted from them (not recorded which). V gene TRBV20-1 combines with J gene TRBJ2-2, with 7 bases matching TRBD1. The CDR3 DNA is TGCAGTGCTAGTCCAGGGGGAAGCGGGGAGCTGTTTTTT. This codes for CSASPGGSGELFF.